Listed here are 20 T cell receptor beta chains from one sample, sequenced in a study of molecular identifiers for immune sequencing clone quantification. TCRdb reanalysed the PCR reads using MiXCR and keeps one entry per CDR3 protein. The profile shows around 460,000 distinct CDR3 sequences, 20% to 25% of them singletons. The sequenced sample was naive CD8+ T cells from blood, with Jurkat cell RNA spiked in. Subset indicated: FACS-sorted CD8+CD4-CCR7+CD45RA+ naive T cells. Receptor source: a human donor in good health. Some libraries in this study had Jurkat cell RNA spiked in.

This clonotype has more than one count but fewer than ten. The genes are TRBV4-2 and TRBJ2-7; 11 bases are a match to TRBD2. V trimming: 1 base; J trimming: 0 bases; junction bases outside the gene matches: 11. From germline, CDR1 is LGHNA and CDR2 YNFKEQ. The CDR3 is 19 residues long. The CDR3 sequence: CASSQGPTSGSPSSYEQYF. As DNA, the CDR3 is TGTGCCAGCAGCCAAGGCCCCACTAGCGGGAGCCCTAGCTCCTACGAGCAGTACTTC.

The CDR3 DNA reads TGCAGCGGTATGGCCGATACGCAGTATTTT. Residues: CSGMADTQYF. The V call is TRBV29-1, the J call TRBJ2-3; D call uncertain. Between the trimmed V and J ends, which lost 7 bases and 6 bases, there was a span of 8 bases. The CDR3 loop spans 10 amino acids. Germline CDR1 SQVTM, CDR2 ANQGSEA.

A word on this clonotype: The CDR3 carries no conserved terminal phenylalanine or tryptophan, so it likely arises from a read error. The chain links TRBV27 to TRBJ2-7; perhaps TRBD2 as D (6 bases). Looked up from germline, CDR1 is MNHEY and CDR2 is SMNVEV (reference sequence). V was cut by 3 bases and J by 3 bases, with 9 bases left in between. The CDR3 extends over 13 amino acids. The CDR3 nucleotides read TGTGCCAGCAGTTTGGCGGGAAACTACGAGCAGTACCTC. Translating it yields CASSLAGNYEQYL.

This clonotype was found many times. This chain links TRBV7-9 with TRBJ2-3; 7 bases match TRBD1. The V gene end was trimmed by 5 bases and the J gene end by 4 bases; junction bases not matched to a gene: 9. This CDR3 region has 15 residues. CDR1 SEHNR and CDR2 FQNEAQ come from the germline V gene (reference sequence). CDR3 in DNA: TGTGCCAGCAGCCCTGGGGACAGCCGTGCAGATACGCAGTATTTT. Translation: CASSPGDSRADTQYF.

J is TRBJ2-7 and V is TRBV19; D is perhaps TRBD1 (7 bases). Looked up from germline, CDR1 is LNHDA and CDR2 is SQIVND (reference sequence). The CDR3 extends over 13 amino acids. V lost 10 bases and J lost 2, with 15 bases in between. In nucleotides, the CDR3 is TGTGCCACTAAAGGAGGGACAGCCTACGAGCAGTACTTC. Amino acid sequence: CATKGGTAYEQYF.

This clonotype showed up many times. The V call is TRBV15, the J call TRBJ1-5; D may be TRBD1 (5 bases). Trimming stripped 5 bases from V and 4 bases from J, with 12 bases between. The CDR3 is 14 residues long. The germline CDR1 and CDR2 sequences are LNHNV and YYDKDF (reference sequence). The CDR3 nucleotides are TGTGCCACCAGCTTGGACAAGGGGAATCAGCCCCAGCATTTT. This sequence encodes CATSLDKGNQPQHF.

At least ten counts were recorded for this clonotype. The chain combines TRBV29-1 with TRBJ2-7, with D perhaps TRBD1 or TRBD2 (5 bases each). V lost 3 bases and J 2 bases, leaving 20 bases between the germline ends. The CDR3 is 16 residues long. Germline CDR1 SQVTM, CDR2 ANQGSEA. The CDR3 reads CSVEGLGIGAPYEQYF. Here the CDR3 DNA reads TGCAGCGTTGAGGGGTTGGGGATCGGGGCCCCCTACGAGCAGTACTTC.

A word on this clonotype: Possible read error: a much larger clone is one base away. The chain joins TRBV7-6 to TRBJ2-3, with 9 bases aligning to TRBD2. This CDR3 region has 17 residues. The ends lost 3 bases at V and 0 bases at J; junction bases unmatched: 7. Germline-derived CDR1 and CDR2 are SGHVS and FNYEAQ. In DNA form, the CDR3 reads TGTGCCAGCAGCTTTGGACGACTAGCGGCTAGCACAGATACGCAGTATTTT. Amino acids: CASSFGRLAASTDTQYF.

On this clonotype itself: This clone may be a read error of a much larger clone one base away. The CDR3 DNA is TGTGCCAGCAGCCTGATAGAGATACATCAAGAATTCACAGATACGCAGTATTTT. This sequence encodes CASSLIEIHQEFTDTQYF. The chain uses TRBV5-6 and TRBJ2-3; D uncertain. V lost 4 bases to trimming and J lost 2 bases, with 23 bases between them. The germline CDR1 and CDR2 sequences are SGHDT and YYEEEE. The CDR3 covers 18 residues.

At least ten counts were recorded for this clonotype. The chain combines TRBV19 with TRBJ1-1; unclear D gene. This CDR3 has 14 residues. Trimming left V 3 bases short and J 0 bases short, with 8 bases between. CDR1 and CDR2 (germline): LNHDA, SQIVND (reference sequence). The CDR3 DNA reads TGTGCCAGTAGTATGCTTGGAGTGAACACTGAAGCTTTCTTT. Protein sequence: CASSMLGVNTEAFF.

The table lists this clonotype with many counts. V and J are TRBV7-9 and TRBJ2-2, with 7 bases matching TRBD1. J gave up 4 bases and V 5 bases, and 7 bases lay outside the gene matches. Germline V gene data show CDR1 as SEHNR and CDR2 as FQNEAQ (reference sequence). The CDR3 is 15 residues long. The CDR3 loop is CASSEQGGPTGELFF. The CDR3 nucleotides are TGTGCCAGCAGCGAACAAGGGGGCCCCACCGGGGAGCTGTTTTTT.

Points on this clonotype: A read error is possible here, since a much larger clone lies one base away. The CDR3 carries no conserved terminal phenylalanine or tryptophan, so it likely arises from a read error. The V gene is TRBV9, the J gene TRBJ2-3; 10 positions match TRBD2. Trimming took 4 bases from V and 5 from J; bases not matched to a gene: 7. Germline V gene sequence: CDR1 SGDLS, CDR2 YYNGEE. This CDR3 has 15 amino acids. CDR3 protein: CASSHSGGGLDTQYL. CDR3 coding DNA: TGTGCCAGCAGCCACAGCGGGGGGGGGCTAGATACGCAGTATCTT.

The sample holds a few counts of this clonotype. The conserved closing phenylalanine or tryptophan is absent in this CDR3, likely reflecting a read error. The chain employs TRBV5-6 and TRBJ2-1; 8 nucleotides agree with TRBD2. J was trimmed by 4 bases and V by 1 base; bases with no gene match: 4. Per germline, CDR1 SGHDT and CDR2 YYEEEE. The CDR3 totals 15 residues. As DNA, the CDR3 is TGTGCCAGCAGCTTGAGTAGCGGGGTGTACAATGAGCAGTTCCTC. Protein: CASSLSSGVYNEQFL.

This clonotype showed up many times. The J gene is TRBJ1-6, the V gene TRBV6-1; the D gene is possibly TRBD1 (6 bases). This CDR3 has 14 residues. V was cut by 1 base and J by 9 bases, with 10 bases left in between. From germline, CDR1 is MNHNS and CDR2 SASEGT. In nucleotides, the CDR3 is TGTGCCAGCAGTGAAGGCCAGGGGCGTTCACCCCTCCACTTT. Translating it yields CASSEGQGRSPLHF.

The CDR3 loop reads CASSQGGQGALYEQYF. The DNA for the CDR3 is TGCGCCAGCAGCCAAGGTGGACAGGGGGCATTATACGAGCAGTACTTC. The J gene is TRBJ2-7, the V gene TRBV4-1; 11 bases line up with TRBD1. Germline V gene lookup returns CDR1 MGHRA and CDR2 YSYEKL. The J segment lost 4 bases and the V segment lost 1 base, leaving 6 bases of the junction unmatched. The CDR3 consists of 16 residues.

This clonotype was detected a few times. The genes are TRBV10-3 and TRBJ1-1; 7 bases align to TRBD1. V lost 3 bases and J lost 6; bases outside the gene matches: 7. The CDR3 covers 14 residues. Germline values: CDR1 ENHRY, CDR2 SYGVKD. The CDR3 sequence: CAISDSDRAAEAFF. In nucleotides, the CDR3 is TGTGCCATCAGTGACTCAGACAGGGCCGCTGAAGCTTTCTTT.

This clonotype has at least ten counts. The rearrangement uses TRBV3-1 and TRBJ2-3, with D possibly called TRBD1 or TRBD2 (6 bases each). Per germline, CDR1 LGHDT and CDR2 YNNKEL (reference sequence). V was shortened by 4 bases and J by 2 bases, with 16 bases between the two germline ends. This CDR3 comprises 16 residues. CDR3 nucleotide sequence: TGTGCCAGCAGCCGGGGGGAGTTGGGGGCCACAGATACGCAGTATTTT. Protein product: CASSRGELGATDTQYF.

The chain links TRBV3-1 to TRBJ2-3; 9 nucleotides match TRBD2. There are 17 residues in the CDR3. V lost 4 bases and J lost 0; bases outside the gene matches: 8. Germline-derived CDR1 and CDR2 are LGHDT and YNNKEL (reference sequence). The CDR3 DNA follows: TGTGCCAGCAGCCCAGGACCTAGCGGGAAGAGCACAGATACGCAGTATTTT. It specifies CASSPGPSGKSTDTQYF.

V gene TRBV6-1 combines with J gene TRBJ1-1, with D possibly matching TRBD1 (6 bases). Looked up from germline, CDR1 is MNHNS and CDR2 is SASEGT. The CDR3 covers 15 residues. The V gene lost 3 bases and the J gene lost 0 bases, with 11 bases spanning the gap. CDR3 in DNA: TGTGCCAGCAGTGAGAGGGGGGGGATGAACACTGAAGCTTTCTTT. The encoded protein is CASSERGGMNTEAFF.

The V and J genes are TRBV18 and TRBJ2-7; perhaps TRBD2 as D (5 bases). Germline V gene data show CDR1 as KGHSH and CDR2 as LQKENI. Trimming removed 2 bases from V and 0 bases from J, with 11 bases in between. The CDR3 totals 15 residues. This chain's CDR3 is CASSPGRGSSYEQYF. Written as DNA, the CDR3 is TGTGCCAGCTCACCAGGTCGGGGTAGCTCCTACGAGCAGTACTTC.